The following is a T cell receptor beta chain sequence with its context. This entry comes from a study of technical replicates of blood from several donors. The CDR3 has 15 residues. V shed 3 bases, J shed 10 bases, and the junction held 7 bases outside the gene matches. The germline CDR1 and CDR2 sequences are SGHRS and YFSETQ. This table comes from immunoSEQ multiplex PCR, and its TCRdb copy is limited to in-frame clones, with some not included. The sample has tens of thousands of clones, 98% seen once. The TCR was taken from a human donor in good health. The chain couples TRBV5-1 to TRBJ1-4; 12 bases line up with TRBD1. Sequencing was performed on T cells isolated from PBMCs. CDR3 sequence reads: CASSSRDRGLGKLFF. As DNA, the CDR3 is TGCGCCAGCAGCTCCCGGGACAGGGGGCTAGGAAAACTGTTTTTT.